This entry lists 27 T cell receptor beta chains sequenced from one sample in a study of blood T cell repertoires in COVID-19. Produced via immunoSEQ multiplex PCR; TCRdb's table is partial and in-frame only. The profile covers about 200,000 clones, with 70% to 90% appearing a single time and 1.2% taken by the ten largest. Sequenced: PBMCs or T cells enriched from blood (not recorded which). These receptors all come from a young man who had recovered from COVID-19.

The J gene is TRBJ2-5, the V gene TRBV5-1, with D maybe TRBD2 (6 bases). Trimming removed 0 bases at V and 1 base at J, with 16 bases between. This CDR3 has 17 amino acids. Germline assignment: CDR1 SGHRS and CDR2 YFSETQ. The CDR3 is CASSLAKGNSGQETQYF. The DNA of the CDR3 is TGCGCCAGCAGCTTGGCCAAGGGAAATAGCGGCCAAGAGACCCAGTACTTC.

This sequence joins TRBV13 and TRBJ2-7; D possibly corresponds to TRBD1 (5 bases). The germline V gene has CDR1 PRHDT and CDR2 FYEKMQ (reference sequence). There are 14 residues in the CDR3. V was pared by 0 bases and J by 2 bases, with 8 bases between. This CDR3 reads CASSLGRAPYEQYF. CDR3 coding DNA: TGTGCCAGCAGCTTAGGCAGGGCACCCTACGAGCAGTACTTC.

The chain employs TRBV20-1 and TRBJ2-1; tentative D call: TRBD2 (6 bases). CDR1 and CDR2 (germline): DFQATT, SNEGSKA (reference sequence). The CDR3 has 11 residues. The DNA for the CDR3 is TGCAGAGTCGGGAGAAGGAATGAGCAGTTCTTC. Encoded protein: CRVGRRNEQFF.

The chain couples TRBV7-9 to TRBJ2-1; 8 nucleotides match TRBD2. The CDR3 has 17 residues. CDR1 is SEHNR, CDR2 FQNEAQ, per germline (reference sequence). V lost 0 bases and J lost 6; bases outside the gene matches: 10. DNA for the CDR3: TGTGCCAGCAGCTTAGCGAGGGTGGGACTAGTCGGCAATGAGCAGTTCTTC. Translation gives CASSLARVGLVGNEQFF.

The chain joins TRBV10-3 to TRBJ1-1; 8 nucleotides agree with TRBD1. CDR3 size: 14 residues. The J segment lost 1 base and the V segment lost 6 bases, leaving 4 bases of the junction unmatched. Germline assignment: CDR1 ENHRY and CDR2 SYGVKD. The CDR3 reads CAIRTGETNTEAFF. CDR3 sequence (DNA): TGTGCCATCAGGACAGGGGAGACGAACACTGAAGCTTTCTTT.

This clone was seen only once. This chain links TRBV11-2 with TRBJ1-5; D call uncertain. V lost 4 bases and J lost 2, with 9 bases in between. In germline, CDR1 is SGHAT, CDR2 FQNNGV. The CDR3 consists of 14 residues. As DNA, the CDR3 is TGTGCCAGCAGCTCCTTATCGGGCAATCAGCCCCAGCATTTT. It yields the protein CASSSLSGNQPQHF.

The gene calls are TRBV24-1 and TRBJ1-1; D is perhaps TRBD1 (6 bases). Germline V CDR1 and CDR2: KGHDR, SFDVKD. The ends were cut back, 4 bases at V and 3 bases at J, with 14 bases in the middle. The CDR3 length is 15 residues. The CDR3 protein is CATSERGEGYTEAFF. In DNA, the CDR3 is TGTGCCACCAGTGAAAGGGGGGAGGGCTACACTGAAGCTTTCTTT.

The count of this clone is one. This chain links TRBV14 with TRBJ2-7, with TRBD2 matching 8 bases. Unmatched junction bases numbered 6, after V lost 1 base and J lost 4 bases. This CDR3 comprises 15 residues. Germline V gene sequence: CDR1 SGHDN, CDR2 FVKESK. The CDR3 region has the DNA TGTGCCAGCAGCCAAGGAGGGACTAGAGGGTACGAGCAGTACTTC. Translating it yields CASSQGGTRGYEQYF.

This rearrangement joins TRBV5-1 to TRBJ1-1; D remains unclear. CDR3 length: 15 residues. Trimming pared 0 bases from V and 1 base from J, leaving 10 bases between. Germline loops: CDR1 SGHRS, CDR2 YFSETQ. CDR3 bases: TGCGCCAGCAGCTTGGCTTTGGGCACGAACACTGAAGCTTTCTTT. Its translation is CASSLALGTNTEAFF.

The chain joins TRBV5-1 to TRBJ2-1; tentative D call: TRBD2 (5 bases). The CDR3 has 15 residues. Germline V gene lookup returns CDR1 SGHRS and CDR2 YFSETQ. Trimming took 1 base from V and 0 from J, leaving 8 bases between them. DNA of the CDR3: TGCGCCAGCAGCTTGTTAGGGAGCTCCTACAATGAGCAGTTCTTC. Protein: CASSLLGSSYNEQFF.

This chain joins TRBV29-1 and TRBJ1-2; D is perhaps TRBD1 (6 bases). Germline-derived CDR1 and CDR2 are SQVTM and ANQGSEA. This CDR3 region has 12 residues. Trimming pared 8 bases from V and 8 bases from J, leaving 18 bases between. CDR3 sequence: CSYRMGAEGYTF. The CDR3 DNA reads TGCAGCTATAGGATGGGGGCTGAAGGCTACACCTTC.

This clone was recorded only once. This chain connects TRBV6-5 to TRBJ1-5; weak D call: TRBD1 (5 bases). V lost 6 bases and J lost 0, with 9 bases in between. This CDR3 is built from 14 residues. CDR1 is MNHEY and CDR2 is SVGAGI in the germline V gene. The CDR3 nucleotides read TGTGCCAGCAGGACAGACCTTAGCAATCAGCCCCAGCATTTT. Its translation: CASRTDLSNQPQHF.

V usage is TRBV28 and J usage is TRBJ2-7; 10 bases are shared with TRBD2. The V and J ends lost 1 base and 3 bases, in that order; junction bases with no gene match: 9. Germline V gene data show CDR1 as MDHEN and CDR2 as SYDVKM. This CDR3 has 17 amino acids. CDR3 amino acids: CASSLSDWLAGVYEQYF. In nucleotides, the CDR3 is TGTGCCAGCAGTTTATCCGACTGGCTAGCGGGAGTCTACGAGCAGTACTTC.

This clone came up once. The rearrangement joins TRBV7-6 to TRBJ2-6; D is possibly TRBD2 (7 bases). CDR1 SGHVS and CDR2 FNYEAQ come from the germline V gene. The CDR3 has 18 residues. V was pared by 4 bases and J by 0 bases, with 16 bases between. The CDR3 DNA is TGTGCCAGCAGCTCATTACGGGGGGACATCTCTGGGGCCAACGTCCTGACTTTC. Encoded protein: CASSSLRGDISGANVLTF.

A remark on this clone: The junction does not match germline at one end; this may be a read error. The CDR3 here is CASSLAGVGYNEQFF. The CDR3 nucleotides read TGTGCCAGCAGCCTAGCAGGGGTTGGCTACAATGAGCAGTTCTTC. The V gene is TRBV7-9, the J gene TRBJ2-1, with a possible D match to TRBD1 (6 bases). This CDR3 has 15 amino acids. From germline, CDR1 is SEHNR and CDR2 FQNEAQ (reference sequence).

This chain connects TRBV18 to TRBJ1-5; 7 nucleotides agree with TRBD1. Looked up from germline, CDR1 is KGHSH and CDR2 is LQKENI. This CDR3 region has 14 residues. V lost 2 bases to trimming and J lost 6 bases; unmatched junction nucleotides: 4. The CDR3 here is CASSPGQASQPQHF. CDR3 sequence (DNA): TGTGCCAGCTCACCAGGACAGGCTAGTCAGCCCCAGCATTTT. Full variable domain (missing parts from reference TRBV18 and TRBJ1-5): NAGVMQNPRHLVRRRGQEARLRCSPMKGHSHVYWYRQLPEEGLKFMVYLQKENIIDESGMPKERFSAEFPKEGPSILRIQQVVRGDSAAYFCASSPGQASQPQHFGDGTRLSIL.

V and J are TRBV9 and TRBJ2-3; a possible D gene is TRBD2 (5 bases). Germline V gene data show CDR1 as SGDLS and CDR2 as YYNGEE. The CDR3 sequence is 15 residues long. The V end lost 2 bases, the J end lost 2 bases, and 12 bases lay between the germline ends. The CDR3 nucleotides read TGTGCCAGCAGCGTCGGAAACGGACTCACAGATACGCAGTATTTT. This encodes CASSVGNGLTDTQYF.

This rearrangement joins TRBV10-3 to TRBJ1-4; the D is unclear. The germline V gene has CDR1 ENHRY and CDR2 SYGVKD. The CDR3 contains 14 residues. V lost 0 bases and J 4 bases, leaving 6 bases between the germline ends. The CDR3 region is CAISESFGNEKLFF. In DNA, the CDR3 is TGTGCCATCAGTGAGTCGTTCGGTAATGAAAAACTGTTTTTT.

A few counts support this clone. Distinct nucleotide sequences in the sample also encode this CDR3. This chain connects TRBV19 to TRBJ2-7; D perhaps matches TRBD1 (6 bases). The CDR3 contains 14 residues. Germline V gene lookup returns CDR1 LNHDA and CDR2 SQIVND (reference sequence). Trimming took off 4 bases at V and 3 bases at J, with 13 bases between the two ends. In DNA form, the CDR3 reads TGTGCCAGTAGTAGGCAGGGGACGAGCTACGAGCAGTACTTC. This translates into CASSRQGTSYEQYF. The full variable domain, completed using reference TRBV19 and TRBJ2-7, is DGGITQSPKYLFRKEGQNVTLSCEQNLNHDAMYWYRQDPGQGLRLIYYSQIVNDFQKGDIAEGYSVSREKKESFPLTVTSAQKNPTAFYLCASSRQGTSYEQYFGPGTRLTVT.

The CDR3, as DNA: TGCGCCAGCAGCCAAGAATATGGTGCAGGCGATGGCTACACCTTC. It is translated as CASSQEYGAGDGYTF. The V gene is TRBV4-1, the J gene TRBJ1-2; no definite D call. The CDR3 extends over 15 amino acids. Germline CDR1 reads MGHRA; CDR2 reads YSYEKL. V was pared by 0 bases and J by 6 bases, with 14 bases between.

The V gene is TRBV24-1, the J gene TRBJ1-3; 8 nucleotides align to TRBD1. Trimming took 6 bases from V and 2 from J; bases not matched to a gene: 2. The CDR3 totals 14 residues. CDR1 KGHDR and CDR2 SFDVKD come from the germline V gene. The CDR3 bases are TGTGCCACCAGTCCGACAGGGGCTGGAAACACCATATATTTT. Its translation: CATSPTGAGNTIYF.

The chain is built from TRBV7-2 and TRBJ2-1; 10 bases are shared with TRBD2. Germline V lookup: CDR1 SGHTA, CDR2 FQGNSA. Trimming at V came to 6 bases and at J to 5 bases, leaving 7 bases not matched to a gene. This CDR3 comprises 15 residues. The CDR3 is CASSSSGGSDNEQFF. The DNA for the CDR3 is TGTGCCAGCAGTTCTAGCGGGGGAAGCGACAATGAGCAGTTCTTC.

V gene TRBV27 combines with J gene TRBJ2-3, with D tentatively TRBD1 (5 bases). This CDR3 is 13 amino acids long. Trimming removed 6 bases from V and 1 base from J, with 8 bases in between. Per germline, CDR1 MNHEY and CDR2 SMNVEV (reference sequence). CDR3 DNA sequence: TGTGCCAGCAGGAAACAGGGCACAGATACGCAGTATTTT. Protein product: CASRKQGTDTQYF.

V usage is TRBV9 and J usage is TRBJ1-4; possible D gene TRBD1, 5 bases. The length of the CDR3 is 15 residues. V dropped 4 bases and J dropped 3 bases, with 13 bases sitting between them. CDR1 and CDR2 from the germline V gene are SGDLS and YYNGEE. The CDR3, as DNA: TGTGCCAGCAGCACCTCAGGGTTCCCTAATGAAAAACTGTTTTTT. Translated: CASSTSGFPNEKLFF. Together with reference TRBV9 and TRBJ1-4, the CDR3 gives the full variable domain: DSGVTQTPKHLITATGQRVTLRCSPRSGDLSVYWYQQSLDQGLQFLIQYYNGEERAKGNILERFSAQQFPDLHSELNLSSLELGDSALYFCASSTSGFPNEKLFFGSGTQLSVL.

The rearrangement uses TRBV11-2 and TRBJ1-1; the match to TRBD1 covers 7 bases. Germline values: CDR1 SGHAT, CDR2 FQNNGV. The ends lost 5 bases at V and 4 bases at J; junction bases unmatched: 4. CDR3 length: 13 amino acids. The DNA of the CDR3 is TGTGCCAGCAGCAGGGGGCTCGGCACTGAAGCTTTCTTT. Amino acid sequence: CASSRGLGTEAFF.

The CDR3: CASSSGANTDTQYF. The CDR3 region has the DNA TGTGCCAGCAGTTCTGGGGCCAACACAGATACGCAGTATTTT. J is TRBJ2-3 and V is TRBV27, with TRBD1 as a possible D gene (5 bases). Germline V gives CDR1 MNHEY, CDR2 SMNVEV (reference sequence). This CDR3 spans 14 amino acids. V lost 4 bases to trimming and J lost 2 bases, with 10 bases between them.

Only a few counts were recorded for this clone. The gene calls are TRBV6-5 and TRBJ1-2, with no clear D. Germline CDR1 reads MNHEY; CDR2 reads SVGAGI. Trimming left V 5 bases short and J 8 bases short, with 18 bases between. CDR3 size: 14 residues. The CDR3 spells CASSRDPQGGGYTF. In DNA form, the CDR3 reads TGTGCCAGCAGTCGGGATCCGCAAGGAGGGGGCTACACCTTC.